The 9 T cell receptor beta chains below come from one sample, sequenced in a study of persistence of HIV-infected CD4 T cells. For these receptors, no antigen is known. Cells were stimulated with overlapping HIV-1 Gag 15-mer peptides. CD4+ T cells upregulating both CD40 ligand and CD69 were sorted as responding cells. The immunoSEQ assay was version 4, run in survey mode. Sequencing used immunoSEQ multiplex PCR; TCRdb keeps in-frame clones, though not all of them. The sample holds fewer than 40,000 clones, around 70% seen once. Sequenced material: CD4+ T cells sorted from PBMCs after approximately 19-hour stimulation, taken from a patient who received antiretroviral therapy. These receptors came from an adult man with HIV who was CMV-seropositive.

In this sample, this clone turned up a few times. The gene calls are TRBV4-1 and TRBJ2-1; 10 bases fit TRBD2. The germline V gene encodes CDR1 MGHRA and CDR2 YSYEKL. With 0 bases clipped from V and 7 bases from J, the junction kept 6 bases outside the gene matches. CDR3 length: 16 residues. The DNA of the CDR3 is TGCGCCAGCAGCCAAGACCCCCAGCGGGGGGGTAATGAGCAGTTCTTC. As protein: CASSQDPQRGGNEQFF.

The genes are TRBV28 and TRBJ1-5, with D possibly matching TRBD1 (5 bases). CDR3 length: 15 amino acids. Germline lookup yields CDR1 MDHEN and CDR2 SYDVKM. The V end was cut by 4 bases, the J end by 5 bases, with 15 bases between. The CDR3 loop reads CASSSGTEYDQPQHF. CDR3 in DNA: TGTGCCAGCAGTTCCGGGACGGAATACGATCAGCCCCAGCATTTT.

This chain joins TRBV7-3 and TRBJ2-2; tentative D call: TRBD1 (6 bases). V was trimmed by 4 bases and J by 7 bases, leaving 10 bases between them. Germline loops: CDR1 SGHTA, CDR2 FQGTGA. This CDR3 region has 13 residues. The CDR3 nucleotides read TGTGCCAGCAGCTCACAGGGCGGCGGGGAGCTGTTTTTT. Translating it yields CASSSQGGGELFF.

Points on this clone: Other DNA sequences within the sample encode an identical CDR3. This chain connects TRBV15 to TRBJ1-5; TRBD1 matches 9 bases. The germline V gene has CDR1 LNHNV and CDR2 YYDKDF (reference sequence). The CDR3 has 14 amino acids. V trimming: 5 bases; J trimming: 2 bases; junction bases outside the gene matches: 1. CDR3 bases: TGTGCCACCAGCCGGGACAGGGGCAATCAGCCCCAGCATTTT. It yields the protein CATSRDRGNQPQHF.

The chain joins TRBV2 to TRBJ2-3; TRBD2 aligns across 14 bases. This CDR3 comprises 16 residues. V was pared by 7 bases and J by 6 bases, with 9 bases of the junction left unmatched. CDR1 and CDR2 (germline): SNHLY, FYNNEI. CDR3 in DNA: TGTGCCAGCACTTTCAGACTAGCGGGGGGGCCGGATACGCAGTATTTT. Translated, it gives CASTFRLAGGPDTQYF.

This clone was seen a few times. The CDR3 region is CASKTGGNGEKLFF. CDR3 coding DNA: TGTGCCAGCAAGACAGGGGGCAATGGTGAAAAACTGTTTTTT. This chain uses TRBV6-5 with TRBJ1-4; TRBD1 agrees at 10 bases. Trimming cost V 7 bases and J 7 bases; bases outside gene matches: 6. The CDR3 has 14 residues. Germline V lookup: CDR1 MNHEY, CDR2 SVGAGI.

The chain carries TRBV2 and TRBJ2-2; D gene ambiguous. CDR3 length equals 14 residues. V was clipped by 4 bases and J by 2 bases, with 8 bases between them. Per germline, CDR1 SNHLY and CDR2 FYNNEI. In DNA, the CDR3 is TGTGCCAGCAGTGTGGAAATAAACACCGGGGAGCTGTTTTTT. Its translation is CASSVEINTGELFF.

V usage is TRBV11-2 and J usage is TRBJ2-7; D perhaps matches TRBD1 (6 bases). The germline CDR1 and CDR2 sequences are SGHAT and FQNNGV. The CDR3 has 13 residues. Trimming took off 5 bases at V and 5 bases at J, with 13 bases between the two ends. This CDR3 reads CASSPGTKNEQYF. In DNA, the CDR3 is TGTGCCAGCAGCCCTGGGACAAAGAACGAGCAGTACTTC.

The CDR3 here is CSASPAGWEKLFF. The CDR3 bases are TGCAGTGCTAGTCCCGCGGGTTGGGAAAAACTGTTTTTT. The V call is TRBV20-1, the J call TRBJ1-4; no reliable D call. The CDR3 sequence is 13 residues long. The V gene lost 3 bases and the J gene lost 8 bases, with 13 bases spanning the gap. Germline V gene data show CDR1 as DFQATT and CDR2 as SNEGSKA (reference sequence).